This T cell receptor (beta chain) was profiled in a study of blood T cell repertoires in COVID-19. Turning to the study itself: Material from acute and convalescent COVID-19 was sourced from the United States, Italy and Spain. PBMCs, B-cell-depleted T cells, or T cells provided the cDNA or gDNA that made up the material.

Original handling: Amplification with reference gene primers provided the estimates of nucleated cell counts. Method: immunoSEQ multiplex PCR; TCRdb's copy keeps in-frame clones and lacks some. The V and J calls and clone size are taken from that table; D and trimming were inferred from the DNA. The table shows tens of thousands of clones, with around 88% occurring only once. Germline assignment: CDR1 MDHEN and CDR2 SYDVKM. The V end was cut by 7 bases, the J end by 3 bases, with 13 bases between. The CDR3 is made up of 14 amino acids. This sequence was found in a man aged 55-75 years with acute or convalescent COVID-19. The source material was peripheral blood. The V call is TRBV28, the J call TRBJ1-5; tentative D call: TRBD1 (6 bases). The CDR3, as DNA: TGTGCCAGCACACTAACAGGGCACAATCAGCCCCAGCATTTT. It yields the protein CASTLTGHNQPQHF. Complete variable domain (other parts from reference TRBV28 and TRBJ1-5): DVKVTQSSRYLVKRTGEKVFLECVQDMDHENMFWYRQDPGLGLRLIYFSYDVKMKEKGDIPEGYSVSREKKERFSLILESASTNQTSMYLCASTLTGHNQPQHFGDGTRLSIL.